This T cell receptor beta chain was sequenced during a study of persistence of HIV-infected CD4 T cells. V was trimmed by 7 bases and J by 2 bases, leaving 14 bases between them. Germline V lookup: CDR1 LNHDA, CDR2 SQIVND (reference sequence). The CDR3 has 14 amino acids. Study-level findings and limits: The rare CMV-responding cells with HIV-1 proviruses were not separately TCR-sequenced.

This clone showed up just a few times. Its target is not known. Cells were stimulated with overlapping HIV-1 Gag 15-mer peptides. Sorting selected CD4+ T cells upregulating both CD40 ligand and CD69. These HIV-1-infected adults initiated suppressive ART in chronic infection. Plasma HIV-1 RNA stayed below 50 copies/mL for at least 4 years. For roughly 19 hours, CD8-depleted PBMCs received anti-CD28/CD49d costimulation, a CD40-blocking antibody and enfuvirtide. This was the immunoSEQ version 4 assay in survey mode. Method: immunoSEQ multiplex PCR; TCRdb's copy keeps in-frame clones and lacks some. The table has around 32,000 clones, roughly 70% seen once.

The J gene is TRBJ1-2, the V gene TRBV19, with D tentatively TRBD1 (5 bases). The origin of this receptor is an adult man with HIV who was CMV-seropositive. The source was CD4+ T cells sorted from PBMCs after roughly 18-hour stimulation, collected from a patient who received antiretroviral therapy. In DNA, the CDR3 is TGTGCCAGTACCTCCTTGGGGGAGAACTATGGCTACACCTTC. Encoded protein: CASTSLGENYGYTF.